This TCR beta chain came from a study of shared clonotypes between healthy human individuals. J was trimmed by 4 bases and V by 5 bases; bases with no gene match: 9. The CDR3 totals 15 residues. Germline CDR1 SGHRS, CDR2 YFSETQ. Assay: immunoSEQ multiplex PCR; the TCRdb copy retains only in-frame clones and omits some. The table has millions of clones, 80% to 95% seen once. Comment on this clone: The same CDR3 arises from other DNA sequences in this sample as well.

The rearrangement uses TRBV5-1 and TRBJ2-1; TRBD2 matches at 7 bases. This TCR came from a man aged 18 to 30 in good health. Some clones in this sample may be carry-over from other donors' samples. The source material was naive CD4+ T cells from PBMCs. Subset indicated: CD45RA+ positively selected. The CDR3 reads CASSIGLADYNEQFF. The CDR3 DNA reads TGCGCCAGCAGTATCGGGCTAGCGGATTACAATGAGCAGTTCTTC.